A single sample is the source of the 9 T cell receptor beta chains below, sequenced in a study of OX40 agonist ivuxolimab in advanced cancers. Profiled with immunoSEQ multiplex PCR; TCRdb holds only in-frame clones, not every one. The data show roughly 65,000 clones, about four fifths seen once. The sample was CD4+ or CD8+ T cells sorted from blood, taken in a trial of the OX40 agonist ivuxolimab. These receptors originate from an adult with an advanced solid tumor such as melanoma, head and neck, liver or kidney cancer.

The J gene is TRBJ2-3, the V gene TRBV5-1; maybe TRBD1 (5 bases). The CDR3 is 13 amino acids. Germline lookup yields CDR1 SGHRS and CDR2 YFSETQ. With 3 bases removed from V and 10 bases from J, the gap between germline ends came to 15 bases. For the CDR3, the DNA is TGCGCCAGCAGCTCCTCCAACAGGCCGGCGCAGTATTTT. It encodes CASSSSNRPAQYF.

The chain carries TRBV5-4 and TRBJ2-7, with a possible D match to TRBD2 (7 bases). The CDR3 contains 16 residues. CDR1 is SGHNT, CDR2 YYREEE, per germline (reference sequence). V lost 4 bases, J lost 0 bases, and 17 bases lay in between. The CDR3 loop reads CASSRSWGGGSYEQYF. CDR3 in DNA: TGTGCCAGCAGCCGGTCTTGGGGGGGCGGCTCCTACGAGCAGTACTTC.

Worth noting for this clone: Other DNA variants within this sample encode the same CDR3. The chain carries TRBV30 and TRBJ1-5; a weak D match, TRBD1 (6 bases). Germline V gene sequence: CDR1 GTSNPN, CDR2 SVGIG (reference sequence). V lost 0 bases, J lost 6 bases, and 15 bases lay in between. This CDR3 is built from 15 residues. The CDR3 protein is CAWSVGGARSQPQHF. The CDR3 DNA reads as TGTGCCTGGAGTGTAGGGGGGGCCCGGAGTCAGCCCCAGCATTTT. Combining the CDR3 with reference TRBV30 and TRBJ1-5 gives the whole variable domain SQTIHQWPATLVQPVGSPLSLECTVEGTSNPNLYWYRQAAGRGLQLLFYSVGIGQISSEVPQNLSASRPQDRQFILSSKKLLLSDSGFYLCAWSVGGARSQPQHFGDGTRLSIL.

Regarding this clone: The sample contains more than one DNA sequence encoding this CDR3. The chain has TRBV18 and TRBJ2-5; TRBD1 is a possible D gene (6 bases). The CDR3 loop spans 12 amino acids. Trimming pared 4 bases from V and 4 bases from J, leaving 7 bases between. Per the germline V gene, CDR1 is KGHSH and CDR2 is LQKENI. CDR3 DNA sequence: TGTGCCAGCTCACAGGACAGAGAGACCCAGTACTTC. It codes for CASSQDRETQYF.

DNA of the CDR3: TGTGCCAGCAGCGACGGGACAGGGGTGGACGAGCAGTACTTC. Translating gives CASSDGTGVDEQYF. The chain uses TRBV9 and TRBJ2-7, with 10 bases matching TRBD1. The CDR3 totals 14 residues. After removal of 3 bases from V and 5 bases from J, the junction contained 5 bases not matched to a gene. The germline V gene has CDR1 SGDLS and CDR2 YYNGEE.

This clone is a singleton in its sample. The chain is built from TRBV11-2 and TRBJ1-2, with TRBD1 as a possible D gene (6 bases). Germline V lookup: CDR1 SGHAT, CDR2 FQNNGV. The CDR3 runs to 15 residues. The V end was cut by 6 bases, the J end by 3 bases, with 17 bases between. The CDR3 loop is CASRGRERGDYGYTF. DNA of the CDR3: TGTGCCAGCAGGGGACGGGAGAGGGGGGACTATGGCTACACCTTC.

This clone was picked up a small number of times. This chain links TRBV6-1 with TRBJ1-2; D might be TRBD1 (6 bases). Germline V lookup: CDR1 MNHNS, CDR2 SASEGT. The CDR3 is 18 residues long. V gave up 1 base and J gave up 4 bases, with 22 bases separating them. Here the CDR3 reads CASSEVNPLRGPLYGYTF. CDR3 DNA sequence: TGTGCCAGCAGTGAAGTAAACCCCCTCAGGGGTCCCCTCTATGGCTACACCTTC.

This rearrangement joins TRBV5-6 to TRBJ1-2, with TRBD1 matching 7 bases. J was trimmed by 0 bases and V by 3 bases; bases with no gene match: 11. CDR1 SGHDT and CDR2 YYEEEE come from the germline V gene. The CDR3 is 17 amino acids. DNA for the CDR3: TGTGCCAGCAGCTCGCTACAGGGGATACGGGCTAACTATGGCTACACCTTC. Translation: CASSSLQGIRANYGYTF.

The rearrangement links TRBV7-3 to TRBJ2-6; D unclear. CDR1 and CDR2 (germline): SGHTA, FQGTGA. This CDR3 has 13 amino acids. V dropped 6 bases and J dropped 2 bases, with 5 bases sitting between them. CDR3: CASRPTGANVLTF. DNA for the CDR3: TGTGCCAGCAGGCCAACTGGGGCCAACGTCCTGACTTTC.